This TCR beta chain was sequenced during a study of blood T cell repertoires in COVID-19. Overall study: Sources were T cells, B-cell-depleted T cells, or PBMCs; the material itself was cDNA or gDNA.

Data came from immunoSEQ multiplex PCR; TCRdb stores just in-frame clones and leaves some out. This sample has 120,000 to 150,000 clones; 76% occur once, and the top ten carry around 4%. This CDR3 region has 17 residues. Trimming at V came to 5 bases and at J to 5 bases, leaving 8 bases not matched to a gene. Germline V CDR1 and CDR2: SGHKS, YYEKEE (reference sequence). Source material: peripheral blood. J is TRBJ2-2 and V is TRBV5-5, with 14 bases aligning to TRBD2. The sequence derives from a man aged 55 to 69 with acute or convalescent COVID-19. CDR3 DNA sequence: TGTGCCAGCAGGCCGACTAGCGGGAGGGCGGGTACCGGGGAGCTGTTTTTT. Its protein is CASRPTSGRAGTGELFF.